The source of this T cell receptor (beta chain) is a study of cytomegalovirus exposure and HLA in healthy donors. Overall study context: Among around 200 million T cells, an earlier analysis found about 110 million unique TCR beta sequences.

Findings and caveats of the study: A later analysis showed HLA-associated TCR beta chains outstripping equally common others in clonal expansion. Prior analysis indicated that the majority of TCR beta V segments exhibited productivity approximately 87% or approximately 30% of the time. HLA alleles showed associations with 16,951 TCR beta sequences in a later analysis, at a 0.05 false discovery rate.

The CDR3 length is 11 residues. V gave up 0 bases and J gave up 8 bases, with 7 bases separating them. Germline V gives CDR1 SQVTM, CDR2 ANQGSEA. PCR employed 60 Vbeta and 13 Jbeta primers. Sequenced by immunoSEQ multiplex PCR; TCRdb stores in-frame clones only, minus some. The table includes about 170,000 clones, around 78% detected once. Regarding this clone: Its antigen is not known.

The clonotype originates from a woman aged 25-40 years in good health and CMV-seropositive. The sample comprised PBMCs. This chain joins TRBV29-1 and TRBJ1-2; no reliable D call. CDR3 bases: TGCAGCGTTGAAGATCCTTCCGGCTACACCTTC. Amino acids: CSVEDPSGYTF. The full variable domain, rest sourced from reference TRBV29-1 and TRBJ1-2, is SAVISQKPSRDICQRGTSLTIQCQVDSQVTMMFWYRQQPGQSLTLIATANQGSEATYESGFVIDKFPISRPNLTFSTLTVSNMSPEDSSIYLCSVEDPSGYTFGSGTRLTVV.